Here is one T cell receptor beta chain with its context. V shed 3 bases and J shed 1 base, with 8 bases lying between them. This CDR3 has 14 residues. Germline CDR1 reads LGHNA; CDR2 reads YNFKEQ. Profiled with immunoSEQ multiplex PCR; TCRdb holds only in-frame clones, not every one. The table shows roughly 66,000 clones, with about 90% occurring only once. The sample comes from a study of technical replicates of blood from a handful of donors. This TCR was sampled from a human donor in good health. Some clones in this sample may be carry-over from other donors' samples. Sequenced: PBMCs. The chain has TRBV4-2 and TRBJ2-3; possible D gene TRBD2, 6 bases. Here the CDR3 reads CASSQASGTDTQYF. CDR3 nucleotide sequence: TGTGCCAGCAGCCAGGCTAGCGGCACAGATACGCAGTATTTT.